This TCR beta chain was retrieved from a study of blood T cell repertoires in COVID-19. Overall study context: Sources were T cells, B-cell-depleted T cells, or PBMCs; the material itself was cDNA or gDNA.

CDR3 size: 14 residues. From germline, CDR1 is SNHLY and CDR2 FYNNEI. With 6 bases removed from V and 4 bases from J, the gap between germline ends came to 13 bases. Per the original methods: Reference gene primer amplification gave estimated nucleated cell counts. Clones were sequenced by immunoSEQ multiplex PCR, and TCRdb holds only the in-frame ones, with some missing. Clone size and V and J calls were adopted from that table, with D and trimming inferred from the DNA. The sample has about 220,000 clones, roughly 84% seen once. The chain combines TRBV2 with TRBJ1-5; D unclear. The sequenced sample consisted of peripheral blood. This sequence originates from a woman of 80 years or more with acute or convalescent COVID-19. The CDR3 DNA follows: TGTGCCAGCAGCGACGTCAGGCTTAATCAGCCCCAGCATTTT. It codes for CASSDVRLNQPQHF.